The rows below give T cell receptor beta chains drawn from one sample of a study of cytomegalovirus exposure and HLA in healthy donors. Repertoires were generated with immunoSEQ multiplex PCR, while TCRdb's copy carries only in-frame clones and drops some. This sample has about 330,000 clones, with roughly 85% found just once. Sequenced: PBMCs. The receptors stem from a woman aged 18 to 35 in good health and CMV-seronegative. The CDR3 runs from the conserved cysteine through the conserved F or W. A D gene is named only where the DNA matches it firmly. Only some rows state a clone size, as once, few, many or a class for expanded clones.

v_gene	abundance	d_gene	j_gene	CDR3nt	CDR3aa
TRBV10-3	NA	TRBD2	TRBJ2-1	TGTGCCATGGGCCCAGCGGGAGGCCAGACGAATGAGCAGTTCTTC	CAMGPAGGQTNEQFF
TRBV5-1	NA	NA	TRBJ1-1	TGCGCCAGCAGCTTGGAACAGGCGAACATGAACACTGAAGCTTTCTTT	CASSLEQANMNTEAFF
TRBV30	NA	TRBD2	TRBJ2-3	TGTGCCTGGAGTCGGGGTTGGACTAGCGGGATTAAAGATACGCAGTATTTT	CAWSRGWTSGIKDTQYF
TRBV4-2	NA	TRBD2	TRBJ2-2	TGTGCCAGCAGCCAAGATCGGGCTAGCGGAACCGGGGAGCTGTTTTTT	CASSQDRASGTGELFF
TRBV7-9	NA	NA	TRBJ1-2	TGTGCCAGCAGCTTTGGGAGGGTTGCTAACTATGGCTACACCTTC	CASSFGRVANYGYTF
TRBV29-1	NA	NA	TRBJ2-1	TGCAGCGTTGAAGATATCCCCTACAATGAGCAGTTCTTC	CSVEDIPYNEQFF
TRBV7-2	NA	NA	TRBJ2-1	TGTGCCAGCAGCTTAGCCTCCCTCAGGGATCGCGTCAATGAGCAGTTCTTC	CASSLASLRDRVNEQFF
TRBV28	NA	TRBD1	TRBJ2-7	TGTGCCAGCAGTTTTTGGCCCCCAGGACAGGGGGTATGCGAGCAGTACTTC	CASSFWPPGQGVCEQYF
TRBV5-1	few	TRBD1	TRBJ1-2	TGCGCCAGCAGCTCAAACAGGGGAGTAGACTATGGCTACACCTTC	CASSSNRGVDYGYTF
TRBV2	NA	TRBD1	TRBJ2-7	TGTGCCAGCAGCGGGACAGGGGGGCCTTCCTACGAGCAGTACTTC	CASSGTGGPSYEQYF
TRBV11-2	NA	NA	TRBJ2-3	TGTGCCAGCAGACCGGTGGCAGATACGCAGTATTTT	CASRPVADTQYF
TRBV6-5	NA	NA	TRBJ2-5	TGTGCCAGCAGTTACTCATCCTCCCAAGAGACCCAGTACTTC	CASSYSSSQETQYF
TRBV7-9	NA	TRBD2	TRBJ2-1	TGTGCCAGCAGCGTGCGGACTAGCGGGGACAATGAGCAGTTCTTC	CASSVRTSGDNEQFF
TRBV9	NA	TRBD1	TRBJ2-5	TGTGCCAGCAGCCGGGACAGAACCCAAGAGACCCAGTACTTC	CASSRDRTQETQYF
TRBV7-3	NA	TRBD2	TRBJ2-2	TGTGCCAGCAGCCCGACTAGCGGGAGTAGGGCCGGGGAGCTGTTTTTT	CASSPTSGSRAGELFF
TRBV4-1	NA	TRBD2	TRBJ2-1	TGCGCCAGCAGCCTAGAACCAGAACTAGCGGGAGTCTTGGTCTTC	CASSLEPELAGVLVF
TRBV2	NA	NA	TRBJ1-3	TGTGCCAGCAGTGGTAGGCCAGGGGCTTCGAGCTCTGGAAACACCATATATTTT	CASSGRPGASSSGNTIYF
TRBV2	few	TRBD1	TRBJ1-5	TGTGCCAGCAGTGCCGAGACAGGGCCCCTTCCCCAGCATTTT	CASSAETGPLPQHF
TRBV4-2	NA	TRBD2	TRBJ2-3	TGTGCCAGCAGCCAAGATCCGGGGGGGGAAGGGTATGCAGATACGCAGTATTTT	CASSQDPGGEGYADTQYF
TRBV2	NA	NA	TRBJ1-5	TGTGCCAGCAGTGAAGGCTCGGCAGTAGACTATCAGCCCCAGCATTTT	CASSEGSAVDYQPQHF
TRBV2	few	NA	TRBJ1-2	TGTGCCACCCGGCGTCGGGACTATGGCTACACCTTC	CATRRRDYGYTF
TRBV7-3	few	TRBD1	TRBJ2-7	TGTGCCAGCAGCTCCCGACAGGGGAGCCACGAGCAGTACTTC	CASSSRQGSHEQYF
TRBV11-2	once	TRBD2	TRBJ2-3	TGTGCCAGCGGCCGGCCTTTCGGGGGGACAGATACGCAGTATTTT	CASGRPFGGTDTQYF
TRBV7-3	NA	TRBD1	TRBJ2-2	TGTGCCAGCAGCTTAGGACCGGGACAGGGTGACACCGGGGAGCTGTTTTTT	CASSLGPGQGDTGELFF
TRBV2	NA	TRBD1	TRBJ2-3	TGTGCCAGCAGGCAGGGGGAAGTCACAGATACGCAGTATTTT	CASRQGEVTDTQYF
TRBV6-5	NA	TRBD1	TRBJ1-1	TGTGCCAGCAGTTACACGGACAGGGGGACTGAAGCTTTCTTT	CASSYTDRGTEAFF
TRBV18	NA	NA	TRBJ2-1	TGTGCCAGTTCCGCAACTTCGGGCTCCTACAATGAGCAGTTCTTC	CASSATSGSYNEQFF
TRBV5-6	once	NA	TRBJ2-1	TGTGCCAGCAGCGCCCCCCTAGGCAATGAGCAGTTCTTC	CASSAPLGNEQFF